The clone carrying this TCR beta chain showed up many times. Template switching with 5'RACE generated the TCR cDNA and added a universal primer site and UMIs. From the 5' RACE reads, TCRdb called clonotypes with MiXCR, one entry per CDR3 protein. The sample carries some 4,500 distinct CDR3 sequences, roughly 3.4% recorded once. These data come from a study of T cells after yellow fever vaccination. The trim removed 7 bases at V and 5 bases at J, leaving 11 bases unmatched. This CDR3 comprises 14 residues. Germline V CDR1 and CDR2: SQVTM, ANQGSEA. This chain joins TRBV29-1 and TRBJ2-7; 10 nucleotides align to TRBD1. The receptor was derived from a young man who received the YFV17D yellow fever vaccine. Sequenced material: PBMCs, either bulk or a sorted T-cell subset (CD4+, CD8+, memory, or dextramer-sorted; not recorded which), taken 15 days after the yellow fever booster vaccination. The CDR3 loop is CSAKTGGKINEQYF. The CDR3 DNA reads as TGCAGCGCTAAGACAGGGGGCAAAATCAACGAGCAGTACTTC.